Below are 14 T cell receptor beta chains sequenced from a single sample in a study of beta chain features in type 1 diabetes. Overall study results and limits: Moderate but significant shortening of TCRB CDR3s was recorded in all four CD4+ subsets from Type 1 diabetes patients.

No antigen has been assigned to these receptors. The study reverse transcribed the entire isolated RNA, so it sequenced expressed TCRB transcripts. Assay: immunoSEQ multiplex PCR; the TCRdb copy retains only in-frame clones and omits some. The sample lists 680,000 or so clones; 10% to 15% were seen once. The sequenced sample consisted of naive CD4+ T cells from blood. Source of these receptors: a man aged 18 to 29 with type 1 diabetes.

J is TRBJ2-1 and V is TRBV2; 8 nucleotides agree with TRBD1. V gave up 7 bases and J gave up 1 base; unmatched junction bases: 3. There are 14 residues in the CDR3. Germline CDR1 and CDR2: SNHLY and FYNNEI. CDR3 DNA sequence: TGTGCCAGCACTGGGGACAGGTCCTACAATGAGCAGTTCTTC. It specifies CASTGDRSYNEQFF. The whole variable domain, filled in from reference TRBV2 and TRBJ2-1, reads EPEVTQTPSHQVTQMGQEVILRCVPISNHLYFYWYRQILGQKVEFLVSFYNNEISEKSEIFDDQFSVERPDGSNFTLKIRSTKLEDSAMYFCASTGDRSYNEQFFGPGTRLTVL.

V and J are TRBV7-6 and TRBJ1-4, with 9 bases matching TRBD1. There are 16 residues in the CDR3. Germline V gene data show CDR1 as SGHVS and CDR2 as FNYEAQ. The ends lost 2 bases at V and 8 bases at J; junction bases unmatched: 9. CDR3 bases: TGTGCCAGCAGCTTATTTTCCGGGACAGGGAACGAAAAACTGTTTTTT. Protein sequence: CASSLFSGTGNEKLFF.

This clone occurred a few times. The chain couples TRBV7-3 to TRBJ2-5, with TRBD1 identical over 7 bases. Per germline, CDR1 SGHTA and CDR2 FQGTGA. Germline trimming cut 4 bases from V and 4 bases from J; bases unmatched to any gene: 3. This CDR3 has 13 residues. CDR3 amino acids: CASSSYRGETQYF. The DNA of the CDR3 is TGTGCCAGCAGCTCCTACAGGGGAGAGACCCAGTACTTC.

V and J are TRBV7-3 and TRBJ2-7, with 8 bases identical to TRBD1. Germline V gene sequence: CDR1 SGHTA, CDR2 FQGTGA. With 1 base clipped from V and 2 bases from J, the junction kept 10 bases outside the gene matches. CDR3 size: 17 residues. The CDR3 region is CASSLNPLGQGAYEQYF. The CDR3, as DNA: TGTGCCAGCAGCTTAAATCCGCTAGGACAGGGCGCCTACGAGCAGTACTTC.

This chain connects TRBV5-6 to TRBJ2-5; D uncertain. The CDR3 contains 11 residues. The germline gives CDR1 SGHDT, CDR2 YYEEEE. V gave up 2 bases and J gave up 7 bases, with 6 bases separating them. CDR3 sequence (DNA): TGTGCCAGCAGCTTTGAAGGGACCCAGTACTTC. The encoded protein is CASSFEGTQYF.

The rearrangement uses TRBV23-1 and TRBJ2-2; 8 nucleotides line up with TRBD1. TRBV23-1 is sorted into the ORF group, with uncertain function. The CDR3 sequence is 19 residues long. Trimming at V came to 1 base and at J to 5 bases, leaving 15 bases not matched to a gene. Here the CDR3 reads CASSQWTLGGDRGTGELFF. CDR3 nucleotides: TGCGCCAGCAGTCAATGGACTCTAGGGGGCGACAGGGGAACCGGGGAGCTGTTTTTT.

Notes on this clone: At one boundary the junction diverges from the germline segment, which might be a read error. The genes are TRBV6-5 and TRBJ2-7; tentative D call: TRBD1 (5 bases). The CDR3 extends over 12 amino acids. The germline CDR1 and CDR2 sequences are MNHEY and SVGAGI. CDR3 residues: CASKPLGGAHNF. Written as DNA, the CDR3 is TGTGCCAGCAAACCCCTCGGTGGGGCGCACAACTTC.

This clone has only a few counts. The chain has TRBV6-5 and TRBJ2-7, with D maybe TRBD1 (6 bases). Germline V gives CDR1 MNHEY, CDR2 SVGAGI. The CDR3 has 13 residues. V dropped 6 bases and J dropped 6 bases, with 15 bases sitting between them. The DNA of the CDR3 is TGTGCCAGCAGGGAGGCAGGGGATGTCGAGCAGTACTTC. Encoded protein: CASREAGDVEQYF.

The DNA of the CDR3 is TGCGCCAGCAGCTCTTTCGACCCCCGCAATGAGCAGTTCTTC. It translates to CASSSFDPRNEQFF. V and J are TRBV5-1 and TRBJ2-1; D gene unclear. Germline values: CDR1 SGHRS, CDR2 YFSETQ. The length of the CDR3 is 14 residues. V dropped 3 bases and J dropped 6 bases, with 13 bases sitting between them.

As concerns this clone: The same CDR3 arises from other DNA sequences in this sample as well. The rearrangement uses TRBV7-9 and TRBJ1-2, with D hard to call. V dropped 5 bases and J dropped 2 bases, with 9 bases sitting between them. The CDR3 sequence is 13 residues long. Germline CDR1 reads SEHNR; CDR2 reads FQNEAQ (reference sequence). The CDR3 reads CASSPDGNYGYTF. As DNA, the CDR3 is TGTGCCAGCAGCCCCGACGGGAACTATGGCTACACCTTC. Full variable domain (missing parts from reference TRBV7-9 and TRBJ1-2): DTGVSQNPRHKITKRGQNVTFRCDPISEHNRLYWYRQTLGQGPEFLTYFQNEAQLEKSRLLSDRFSAERPKGSFSTLEIQRTEQGDSAMYLCASSPDGNYGYTFGSGTRLTVV.

This clone was seen more than once but under ten times. The V call is TRBV28, the J call TRBJ2-5; D remains ambiguous. V was clipped by 3 bases and J by 1 base, with 6 bases between them. The CDR3 runs 13 residues. Germline CDR1 is MDHEN and CDR2 is SYDVKM. Written as DNA, the CDR3 is TGTGCCAGCAGTTTGGGCAGCCAAGAGACCCAGTACTTC. Amino acid sequence: CASSLGSQETQYF. Full variable domain (remainder filled in from reference TRBV28 and TRBJ2-5): DVKVTQSSRYLVKRTGEKVFLECVQDMDHENMFWYRQDPGLGLRLIYFSYDVKMKEKGDIPEGYSVSREKKERFSLILESASTNQTSMYLCASSLGSQETQYFGPGTRLLVL.

The CDR3 is CASRQGNEKLFF. Written as DNA, the CDR3 is TGTGCCAGTAGGCAGGGGAATGAAAAACTGTTTTTT. The chain employs TRBV19 and TRBJ1-4, with a possible D match to TRBD1 (6 bases). This CDR3 is 12 amino acids long. Looked up from germline, CDR1 is LNHDA and CDR2 is SQIVND (reference sequence). V lost 6 bases to trimming and J lost 5 bases, with 7 bases between them.

The J gene is TRBJ2-5, the V gene TRBV7-6, with a possible D match to TRBD2 (6 bases). This CDR3 is built from 16 residues. Germline V gene data show CDR1 as SGHVS and CDR2 as FNYEAQ. The V end lost 5 bases, the J end lost 3 bases, and 19 bases lay between the germline ends. CDR3: CASSLGVRDVEETQYF. CDR3 nucleotide sequence: TGTGCCAGCAGCCTCGGGGTGCGGGACGTCGAAGAGACCCAGTACTTC.

With respect to this clone: Other nucleotide sequences in the sample specify the same CDR3. The V and J genes are TRBV5-1 and TRBJ2-7; D is unclear. Trimming left V 4 bases short and J 2 bases short, with 10 bases between. CDR1 and CDR2 from the germline V gene are SGHRS and YFSETQ. CDR3 length equals 13 residues. DNA for the CDR3: TGCGCCAGCAGCCCCGGGCCTCCCTACGAGCAGTACTTC. The encoded protein is CASSPGPPYEQYF.